These T cell receptor beta chains were read from a single sample in a study of cytomegalovirus exposure and HLA in healthy donors. Measured with immunoSEQ multiplex PCR; TCRdb has only the in-frame clones, and not every one. The repertoire consists of about 160,000 clones, with roughly 82% occurring once and the leading ten covering 9.5% to 12%. Sequencing used PBMCs. The receptor set was obtained from a man aged 45-65 years in good health and CMV-seropositive. CDR3s include the opening cysteine and the closing phenylalanine or tryptophan. The D gene is left open where the match is weak. The size of a clone is reported for some rows only, either as once, few or many, or as a class for expanded clones.

clone_size: NA
d_call: TRBD1
j_call: TRBJ1-2
v_call: TRBV4-2
cdr3_aa: CASSQGDRASYGYTF
cdr3_nt: TGTGCCAGCAGCCAAGGGGACAGGGCCAGCTATGGCTACACCTTC

clone_size: NA
d_call: NA
j_call: TRBJ2-2
v_call: TRBV5-1
cdr3_aa: CASSYQTGPGELFF
cdr3_nt: TGCGCCAGCAGCTATCAAACAGGGCCCGGGGAGCTGTTTTTT

clone_size: NA
d_call: NA
j_call: TRBJ2-5
v_call: TRBV5-1
cdr3_aa: CASSLENREETQYF
cdr3_nt: TGCGCCAGCAGCTTGGAGAACAGGGAGGAGACCCAGTACTTC

clone_size: NA
d_call: TRBD1
j_call: TRBJ1-5
v_call: TRBV6-1
cdr3_aa: CASKTGNSNQPQHF
cdr3_nt: TGTGCCAGCAAGACAGGGAATAGCAATCAGCCCCAGCATTTT

clone_size: NA
d_call: NA
j_call: TRBJ2-2
v_call: TRBV11-2
cdr3_aa: CASSLQLANTGELFF
cdr3_nt: TGTGCCAGCAGTCTGCAGCTAGCGAACACCGGGGAGCTGTTTTTT

clone_size: NA
d_call: TRBD1
j_call: TRBJ1-1
v_call: TRBV6-4
cdr3_aa: CASREDREMAWEAFF
cdr3_nt: TGTGCCAGCCGGGAAGACAGGGAAATGGCTTGGGAAGCTTTCTTT

clone_size: NA
d_call: TRBD2
j_call: TRBJ2-5
v_call: TRBV5-1
cdr3_aa: CASSLAPTGGQETQYF
cdr3_nt: TGCGCCAGCAGCTTGGCCCCTACGGGGGGACAAGAGACCCAGTACTTC

clone_size: NA
d_call: TRBD2
j_call: TRBJ2-3
v_call: TRBV7-2
cdr3_aa: CASSLVYSGGAGSTDTQYF
cdr3_nt: TGTGCCAGCAGCTTAGTATATAGCGGGGGGGCCGGTAGCACAGATACGCAGTATTTT

clone_size: NA
d_call: TRBD2
j_call: TRBJ2-2
v_call: TRBV9
cdr3_aa: CASREGGGATGELFF
cdr3_nt: TGTGCCAGCAGGGAGGGCGGGGGAGCCACCGGGGAGCTGTTTTTT

clone_size: once
d_call: TRBD2
j_call: TRBJ2-7
v_call: TRBV4-2
cdr3_aa: CASSQGRGGSVYEQYF
cdr3_nt: TGTGCCAGCAGCCAAGGGCGGGGGGGATCAGTCTACGAGCAGTACTTC

clone_size: NA
d_call: TRBD1
j_call: TRBJ2-7
v_call: TRBV28
cdr3_aa: CASLTGQRRNHEQYF
cdr3_nt: TGTGCCAGTTTGACAGGGCAAAGGAGAAACCACGAGCAGTACTTC

clone_size: NA
d_call: NA
j_call: TRBJ1-1
v_call: TRBV11-2
cdr3_aa: CASSLSGRDTEAFF
cdr3_nt: TGTGCCAGCAGCTTATCGGGGAGGGACACTGAAGCTTTCTTT

clone_size: NA
d_call: TRBD2
j_call: TRBJ2-5
v_call: TRBV19
cdr3_aa: CASSIVGTSGQETQYF
cdr3_nt: TGTGCCAGTAGTATAGTCGGGACTAGCGGACAAGAGACCCAGTACTTC